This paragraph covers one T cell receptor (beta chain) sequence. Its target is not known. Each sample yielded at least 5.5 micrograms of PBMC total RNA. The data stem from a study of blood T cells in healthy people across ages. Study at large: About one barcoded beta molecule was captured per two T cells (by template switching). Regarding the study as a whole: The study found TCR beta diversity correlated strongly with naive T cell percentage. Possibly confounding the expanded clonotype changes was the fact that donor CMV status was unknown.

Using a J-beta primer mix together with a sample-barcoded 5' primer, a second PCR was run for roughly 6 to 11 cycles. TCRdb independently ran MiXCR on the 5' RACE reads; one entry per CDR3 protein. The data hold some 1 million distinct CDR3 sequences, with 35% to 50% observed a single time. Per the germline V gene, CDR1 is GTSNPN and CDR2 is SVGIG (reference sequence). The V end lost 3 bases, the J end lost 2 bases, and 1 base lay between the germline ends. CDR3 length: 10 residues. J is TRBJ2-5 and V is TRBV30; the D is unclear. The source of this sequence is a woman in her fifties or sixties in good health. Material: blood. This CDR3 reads CAWRQETQYF. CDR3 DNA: TGTGCCTGGAGGCAAGAGACCCAGTACTTC.